Each of the 6 T cell receptor beta chains below was sequenced from the same sample in a study of T cell responses to AZD1222 COVID-19 vaccine. Sequenced by immunoSEQ multiplex PCR; TCRdb stores in-frame clones only, minus some. The sample records 130,000 to 150,000 clones, 80% to 90% being singletons. Sequencing was performed on peripheral blood, taken on day 0 of AZD1222 vaccination. The receptors stem from an adult in good health.

The chain employs TRBV5-1 and TRBJ2-1, with 8 bases lining up with TRBD1. This CDR3 contains 19 residues. After removal of 1 base from V and 0 bases from J, the junction contained 12 bases not matched to a gene. Germline CDR1 reads SGHRS; CDR2 reads YFSETQ. DNA of the CDR3: TGCGCCAGCAGCTTGATCCCCCGGACAGGGATTAGCTCCTACAATGAGCAGTTCTTC. It encodes CASSLIPRTGISSYNEQFF.

The V gene is TRBV10-3, the J gene TRBJ1-1; D gene ambiguous. The CDR3 consists of 15 residues. CDR1 ENHRY and CDR2 SYGVKD come from the germline V gene. V lost 3 bases and J lost 6, with 17 bases in between. The CDR3 here is CAISDPPRGFPEAFF. CDR3 in DNA: TGTGCCATCAGTGACCCCCCCCGGGGATTCCCTGAAGCTTTCTTT.

The chain is built from TRBV6-1 and TRBJ2-3; TRBD1 or TRBD2 may be the D gene (5 bases each). Deletions cut 0 bases from V and 2 bases from J, with 21 bases between. The CDR3 totals 19 residues. The germline gives CDR1 MNHNS, CDR2 SASEGT. CDR3 in DNA: TGTGCCAGCAGTGAAGCGATGGGGCCCCGGGAAACAAACACAGATACGCAGTATTTT. It is translated as CASSEAMGPRETNTDTQYF.

This chain uses TRBV11-3 with TRBJ2-1, with TRBD1 matching over 9 bases. CDR3 size: 18 residues. V was pared by 5 bases and J by 2 bases, with 13 bases of the junction left unmatched. CDR1 and CDR2 from the germline V gene are SGHNT and YENEEA. The CDR3 DNA reads TGTGCCAGCAGCCCTGGACAGGGGAGGAAGGGGACCTACAATGAGCAGTTCTTC. Its translation is CASSPGQGRKGTYNEQFF.

The chain employs TRBV6-5 and TRBJ1-2, with 7 bases aligning to TRBD1. There are 14 residues in the CDR3. Germline CDR1 and CDR2: MNHEY and SVGAGI. V gave up 5 bases and J gave up 1 base; unmatched junction bases: 4. The CDR3 nucleotides are TGTGCCAGCAGTAGGGGGCAGGGTAACTATGGCTACACCTTC. Its protein product is CASSRGQGNYGYTF.

The chain carries TRBV18 and TRBJ2-5, with 13 bases lining up with TRBD2. This CDR3 contains 16 residues. Germline lookup yields CDR1 KGHSH and CDR2 LQKENI. Unmatched junction bases numbered 7, after V lost 4 bases and J lost 5 bases. The CDR3 protein is CASSLGLAGHAETQYF. The DNA for the CDR3 is TGTGCCAGCTCACTGGGACTAGCGGGACACGCGGAGACCCAGTACTTC.